This T cell receptor beta chain was profiled in a study of blood T cell repertoires in COVID-19. This CDR3 contains 15 residues. CDR1 and CDR2 from the germline V gene are MNHEY and SVGAGI. V was shortened by 0 bases and J by 0 bases, with 8 bases between the two germline ends. Assay: immunoSEQ multiplex PCR; the TCRdb copy retains only in-frame clones and omits some. The sample shows roughly 250,000 clones, approximately 91% of them seen only once. This chain uses TRBV6-5 with TRBJ1-2; D is ambiguous. Sample: peripheral blood. This receptor was obtained from a woman in her thirties or forties who had recovered from COVID-19. The CDR3 DNA sequence: TGTGCCAGCAGTTACTCGGCAGTTACTAACTATGGCTACACCTTC. Translation: CASSYSAVTNYGYTF.